The clone carrying this T cell receptor beta chain has only one observation. Trimming removed 6 bases from V and 0 bases from J; junction bases left unmatched: 14. This CDR3 has 18 residues. Germline CDR1 reads SNHLY; CDR2 reads FYNNEI. This entry belongs to a study of cytomegalovirus exposure and HLA in healthy donors. Study information: Findings of an earlier analysis included 117 million unique TCR beta sequences from roughly 190 million T cells.

13 Jbeta primers and 60 Vbeta primers were used for the PCR. Sequencing used immunoSEQ multiplex PCR; TCRdb keeps in-frame clones, though not all of them. The data hold roughly 98,000 clones, with around 80% observed a single time. Sequenced sample: PBMCs. The V gene is TRBV2, the J gene TRBJ1-3, with 7 bases aligning to TRBD1. This TCR was recovered from a man aged 35-49 years in good health and CMV-seronegative. In DNA, the CDR3 is TGTGCCAGCAGGACAACAGGGGCGGGAGGGCCCTCTGGAAACACCATATATTTT. Translating it yields CASRTTGAGGPSGNTIYF.